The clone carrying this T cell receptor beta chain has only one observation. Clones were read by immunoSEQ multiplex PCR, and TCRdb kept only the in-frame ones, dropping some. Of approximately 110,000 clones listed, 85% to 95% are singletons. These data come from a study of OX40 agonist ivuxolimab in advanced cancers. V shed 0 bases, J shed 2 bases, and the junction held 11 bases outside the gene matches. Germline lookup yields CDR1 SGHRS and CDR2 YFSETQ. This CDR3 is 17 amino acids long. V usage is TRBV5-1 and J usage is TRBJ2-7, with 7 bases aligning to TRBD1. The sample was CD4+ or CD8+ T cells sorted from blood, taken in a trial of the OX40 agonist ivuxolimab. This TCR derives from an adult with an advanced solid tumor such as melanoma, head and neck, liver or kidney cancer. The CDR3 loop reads CASSLDFRAGGPYEQYF. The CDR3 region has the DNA TGCGCCAGCAGCTTGGATTTTAGGGCAGGGGGACCCTACGAGCAGTACTTC.